This section outlines one T cell receptor beta chain sequence together with its context. V was clipped by 6 bases and J by 8 bases, with 11 bases between them. The CDR3 covers 12 residues. Germline-derived CDR1 and CDR2 are KGHSH and LQKENI. Generated by immunoSEQ multiplex PCR, the TCRdb table keeps only in-frame clones and is missing some. The sample includes around 200,000 clones, roughly 90% seen only once; the top ten take roughly 4.9%. These data are taken from a study of blood T cell repertoires in COVID-19. The V and J genes are TRBV18 and TRBJ2-4; D uncertain. Input material: PBMCs or T cells enriched from blood (not recorded which). This TCR was sampled from a woman in her 30s who had been exposed to COVID-19. CDR3 nucleotides: TGTGCCAGCTCCCAATTTAGTGACATTCAGTACTTC. It specifies CASSQFSDIQYF.